A single sample is the source of the 14 T cell receptor beta chains below, sequenced in a study of technical replicates of blood from a handful of donors. The protocol was immunoSEQ multiplex PCR, while the TCRdb copy is restricted to in-frame clones and leaves out a portion. The sample has under 100,000 clones, around 86% seen once; the top ten hold under 5.5%. The sequenced material came from PBMCs. These receptors all come from a human donor in good health. Some clones in this sample may be carry-over from other donors' samples.

This clone has just a few counts. V gene TRBV10-3 combines with J gene TRBJ1-1, with 8 bases fitting TRBD1. Germline CDR1 reads ENHRY; CDR2 reads SYGVKD. V shed 6 bases and J 2 bases; nucleotides not matched to a gene: 5. The CDR3 consists of 14 residues. Here the CDR3 DNA reads TGTGCCATCAGCCTCGGACAGGGAAACACTGAAGCTTTCTTT. It specifies CAISLGQGNTEAFF.

The rearrangement uses TRBV5-5 and TRBJ2-7; TRBD1 aligns across 7 bases. V dropped 5 bases and J dropped 2; count of bases not matched to a gene: 10. The CDR3 contains 15 residues. CDR1 is SGHKS and CDR2 is YYEKEE in the germline V gene (reference sequence). The CDR3 protein is CASRRQGLDPYEQYF. Here the CDR3 DNA reads TGTGCCAGCAGGCGACAGGGCCTGGATCCCTACGAGCAGTACTTC.

The chain recombines TRBV10-3 with TRBJ1-1; D is uncertain. Deletions cut 3 bases from V and 3 bases from J, with 8 bases between. The CDR3 covers 13 residues. Germline values: CDR1 ENHRY, CDR2 SYGVKD. The CDR3 loop reads CAISDSPHTEAFF. The DNA of the CDR3 is TGTGCCATCAGTGACTCCCCCCACACTGAAGCTTTCTTT.

The CDR3: CASSNGLAADTQYF. The CDR3 nucleotides are TGCGCCAGCAGCAACGGACTAGCAGCAGATACGCAGTATTTT. The rearrangement links TRBV5-1 to TRBJ2-3; 8 nucleotides align to TRBD2. The CDR3 spans 14 residues. The junction had 5 bases not matched to a gene; V was cut back by 4 bases and J by 4 bases. The germline CDR1 and CDR2 sequences are SGHRS and YFSETQ.

This chain connects TRBV7-9 to TRBJ1-2; tentative D call: TRBD1 (5 bases). Germline V lookup: CDR1 SEHNR, CDR2 FQNEAQ (reference sequence). The CDR3 has 13 amino acids. V was cut by 1 base and J by 7 bases, with 10 bases left in between. The CDR3 DNA is TGTGCCAGCAGCTTAGAGGGGTCCGGTGGCTACACCTTC. Amino acids: CASSLEGSGGYTF.

This clone was counted between two and nine times. This sequence joins TRBV5-1 and TRBJ2-6; maybe TRBD1 (6 bases). Between the trimmed V and J ends, which lost 3 bases and 2 bases, there was a span of 12 bases. Germline values: CDR1 SGHRS, CDR2 YFSETQ. The CDR3 runs 16 residues. In DNA, the CDR3 is TGCGCCAGCAGCTGGGGAACAGGGACTGGGGCCAACGTCCTGACTTTC. Translated, it gives CASSWGTGTGANVLTF.

This chain joins TRBV6-5 and TRBJ1-1; TRBD1 aligns across 7 bases. With V trimmed by 6 bases and J by 6 bases, 1 base remained unmatched. There are 11 residues in the CDR3. Germline CDR1 MNHEY, CDR2 SVGAGI. The CDR3, as DNA: TGTGCCAGCAGCACAGGGGCTGAAGCTTTCTTT. Protein: CASSTGAEAFF.

V and J are TRBV30 and TRBJ1-3; TRBD1 matches at 7 bases. Trimming removed 8 bases from V and 3 bases from J; junction bases left unmatched: 13. This CDR3 is built from 15 residues. CDR1 GTSNPN and CDR2 SVGIG come from the germline V gene (reference sequence). CDR3 loop: CAGNRGSWGGNTIYF. CDR3 nucleotide sequence: TGTGCCGGCAACAGGGGTTCGTGGGGTGGAAACACCATATATTTT.

The rearrangement joins TRBV29-1 to TRBJ2-2, with TRBD2 matching over 13 bases. This CDR3 spans 17 amino acids. With V trimmed by 3 bases and J by 5 bases, 9 bases remained unmatched. Germline loops: CDR1 SQVTM, CDR2 ANQGSEA. This CDR3 reads CSVEKPGLAGRTGELFF. Here the CDR3 DNA reads TGCAGCGTTGAGAAACCGGGACTAGCGGGGCGTACCGGGGAGCTGTTTTTT.

The chain uses TRBV4-3 and TRBJ1-2; D gene ambiguous. The germline gives CDR1 LGHNA, CDR2 YSLEER. V gave up 3 bases and J gave up 8 bases, with 22 bases separating them. The CDR3 loop spans 16 amino acids. CDR3 sequence (DNA): TGCGCCAGCAGCCAGGACGCCCATGGCGGGGAACGGGGCTACACCTTC. It translates to CASSQDAHGGERGYTF.

J is TRBJ1-2 and V is TRBV29-1; D perhaps matches TRBD1 (5 bases). V was pared by 6 bases and J by 14 bases, with 22 bases between. CDR3 length: 12 amino acids. Germline V CDR1 and CDR2: SQVTM, ANQGSEA. The chain's CDR3 is CSVDRDRGSKTF. In DNA form, the CDR3 reads TGCAGCGTGGACCGGGACCGGGGGTCGAAAACCTTC.

This chain links TRBV29-1 with TRBJ2-7, with 7 bases fitting TRBD1. The germline V gene encodes CDR1 SQVTM and CDR2 ANQGSEA. The CDR3 extends over 12 amino acids. V was pared by 4 bases and J by 6 bases, with 6 bases of the junction left unmatched. CDR3 in amino acids: CSVAEGGGEQYF. The CDR3, as DNA: TGCAGCGTTGCTGAAGGGGGCGGCGAGCAGTACTTC.

This clone was counted between two and nine times. This chain links TRBV19 with TRBJ2-7; possible D gene TRBD2, 5 bases. CDR3 length equals 13 residues. The V and J ends lost 6 bases and 5 bases respectively, with 14 bases between them. The germline gives CDR1 LNHDA, CDR2 SQIVND (reference sequence). The CDR3 loop is CASRTGMMDEQYF. CDR3 bases: TGTGCCAGTAGGACGGGAATGATGGACGAGCAGTACTTC.

This clone was found once. CDR3 sequence: CASSPGTVGYGYTF. For the CDR3, the DNA is TGTGCCAGCAGCCCAGGGACAGTTGGCTATGGCTACACCTTC. This rearrangement joins TRBV5-8 to TRBJ1-2; 7 bases fit TRBD1. The V and J ends lost 4 bases and 4 bases, in that order; junction bases with no gene match: 7. The CDR3 is 14 amino acids. Per germline, CDR1 SGHTS and CDR2 YDEGEE.